These 8 T cell receptor beta chains were all obtained from the same sample, sequenced in a study of T-cell reconstitution after alpha-beta-depleted transplantation in children. Molecular barcoding with unique molecular identifiers was used for the TCRbeta library. TCRdb re-analysed the PCR reads in MiXCR, keeping a single row per CDR3 protein. The sample contains a few hundred thousand distinct CDR3 sequences, 15% to 20% of which appear only once. The sequencing here drew on PBMCs, mostly from graft donor cells, taken 360 days after TCRalphabeta/CD19-depleted stem cell transplant. The origin of the receptors is a boy under three years old who had a stem cell transplant for Wiskott-Aldrich syndrome, so the T cells may come from the graft donor.

This clonotype was observed a few times. V usage is TRBV7-9 and J usage is TRBJ2-2, with TRBD1 matching 7 bases. The length of the CDR3 is 16 residues. The ends lost 2 bases at V and 2 bases at J; junction bases unmatched: 5. Germline V lookup: CDR1 SEHNR, CDR2 FQNEAQ (reference sequence). The CDR3 here is CASSLIGQENTGELFF. In nucleotides, the CDR3 is TGTGCCAGCAGCTTAATTGGACAGGAAAACACCGGGGAGCTGTTTTTT.

This clonotype has just a few counts. The chain is built from TRBV4-1 and TRBJ2-7, with TRBD1 matching 8 bases. Germline values: CDR1 MGHRA, CDR2 YSYEKL. The CDR3 contains 15 residues. The V segment lost 4 bases and the J segment 3 bases; nucleotides outside the gene matches: 8. The CDR3 sequence is CASSRPGQEIYEQYF. CDR3 nucleotides: TGCGCCAGCAGCCGGCCGGGACAGGAGATCTACGAGCAGTACTTC.

Only a few counts were recorded for this clonotype. This chain connects TRBV5-1 to TRBJ2-1; either TRBD1 or TRBD2 may fit D (5 bases each). The V end lost 4 bases, the J end lost 3 bases, and 14 bases lay between the germline ends. The CDR3 spans 15 residues. Per the germline V gene, CDR1 is SGHRS and CDR2 is YFSETQ. The CDR3 coding sequence is TGCGCCAGCAGCAGAGTGCTGGGGGACTACAATGAGCAGTTCTTC. Translated: CASSRVLGDYNEQFF.

This clonotype appeared many times. The chain links TRBV12-3 or TRBV12-4 to TRBJ2-2; no clear D. Trimming pared 8 bases from V and 0 bases from J, leaving 7 bases between. The CDR3 has 13 amino acids. The CDR3 loop is CASSSTNTGELFF. The CDR3 DNA is TGTGCCAGCTCATCCACGAACACCGGGGAGCTGTTTTTT.

The CDR3 DNA is TGTGCCACGGGGCGGGAATCCTACGAGCAGTACTTC. Protein product: CATGRESYEQYF. The genes are TRBV10-3 and TRBJ2-7, with D possibly matching TRBD2 (6 bases). V gave up 10 bases and J gave up 1 base, with 11 bases separating them. The CDR3 is 12 residues long. Germline V gives CDR1 ENHRY, CDR2 SYGVKD.

This clonotype was seen a handful of times. The genes are TRBV5-1 and TRBJ2-1; D unresolved. V lost 2 bases and J 0 bases, leaving 12 bases between the germline ends. Germline V lookup: CDR1 SGHRS, CDR2 YFSETQ. The length of the CDR3 is 16 residues. Here the CDR3 DNA reads TGCGCCAGCAGCTTCTTGTCCCTGAGCTCCTACAATGAGCAGTTCTTC. This translates into CASSFLSLSSYNEQFF.

This clonotype was counted a few times. The chain couples TRBV29-1 to TRBJ2-3; D is unresolved. Trimming removed 0 bases from V and 4 bases from J, with 11 bases in between. From germline, CDR1 is SQVTM and CDR2 ANQGSEA. This CDR3 is built from 14 residues. DNA for the CDR3: TGCAGCGTTGAAGATCTTGTCGTCGCAGATACGCAGTATTTT. Translating gives CSVEDLVVADTQYF.

The chain links TRBV10-3 to TRBJ2-3; D unclear. The germline V gene encodes CDR1 ENHRY and CDR2 SYGVKD. V was pared by 5 bases and J by 3 bases, with 6 bases between. This CDR3 spans 12 amino acids. The CDR3 bases are TGTGCCATCAGTAAGGTGACAGATACGCAGTATTTT. It yields the protein CAISKVTDTQYF.